This T cell receptor (beta chain) derives from a study of OX40 agonist ivuxolimab in advanced cancers. This table comes from immunoSEQ multiplex PCR, and its TCRdb copy is limited to in-frame clones, with some not included. The sample has some 70,000 clones, roughly 85% seen once. The CDR3 covers 16 residues. The V and J ends lost 0 bases and 3 bases respectively, with 14 bases between them. CDR1 is SGHTA and CDR2 is FQGNSA in the germline V gene. The sequenced sample was CD4+ or CD8+ T cells sorted from blood, obtained in a trial of the OX40 agonist ivuxolimab. The sequence derives from an adult with an advanced solid tumor such as melanoma, head and neck, liver or kidney cancer. The chain links TRBV7-2 to TRBJ1-2; tentatively, D is TRBD1 (6 bases). The CDR3 protein is CASSLAGAGEHYGYTF. The DNA for the CDR3 is TGTGCCAGCAGCTTAGCCGGGGCAGGGGAGCACTATGGCTACACCTTC. Complete variable domain (other parts from reference TRBV7-2 and TRBJ1-2): GAGVSQSPSNKVTEKGKDVELRCDPISGHTALYWYRQSLGQGLEFLIYFQGNSAPDKSGLPSDRFSAERTGGSVSTLTIQRTQQEDSAVYLCASSLAGAGEHYGYTFGSGTRLTVV.